The source of this T cell receptor (beta chain) is a study of control samples from healthy donors and cancer patients. The CDR3 covers 15 residues. V dropped 3 bases and J dropped 1 base, with 9 bases sitting between them. Germline V lookup: CDR1 LNHDA, CDR2 SQIVND (reference sequence). TCRdb keeps only in-frame clones here, not all; method: immunoSEQ multiplex PCR. The sample has some 76,000 clones; approximately 88% are singletons. The chain couples TRBV19 to TRBJ2-2; D uncertain. The sequence was collected from a woman in her forties or fifties with colorectal cancer. Sequenced sample: PBMCs. The CDR3 sequence: CASSISDGNTGELFF. In DNA form, the CDR3 reads TGTGCCAGTAGTATTTCGGACGGGAACACCGGGGAGCTGTTTTTT.